This T cell receptor beta chain was observed in a study of control samples from healthy donors and cancer patients. This clone was observed a handful of times. Germline V gene data show CDR1 as MGHRA and CDR2 as YSYEKL. Trimming stripped 1 base from V and 6 bases from J, with 12 bases between. The CDR3 consists of 14 residues. Clones were read by immunoSEQ multiplex PCR, and TCRdb kept only the in-frame ones, dropping some. The repertoire consists of 150,000 to 170,000 clones, with about 94% occurring once and the leading ten covering about 5%. The receptor comes from a man aged 40-49 years in good health. The chain joins TRBV4-1 to TRBJ1-1; possibly TRBD1 for D (5 bases). Sequencing was done on a sample of blood. The CDR3 protein is CASSQAETVPEAFF. The CDR3 DNA reads as TGCGCCAGCAGCCAAGCTGAGACAGTCCCTGAAGCTTTCTTT.